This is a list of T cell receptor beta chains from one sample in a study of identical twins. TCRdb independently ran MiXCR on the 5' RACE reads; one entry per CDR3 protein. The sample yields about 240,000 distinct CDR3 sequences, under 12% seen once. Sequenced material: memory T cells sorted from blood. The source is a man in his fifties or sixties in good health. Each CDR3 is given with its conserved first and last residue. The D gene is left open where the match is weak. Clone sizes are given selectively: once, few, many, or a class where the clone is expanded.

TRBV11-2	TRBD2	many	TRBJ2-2	CASSLVSRVTSGGRRNTGELFF	TGTGCCAGCAGCTTAGTATCGCGTGTCACTAGCGGGGGACGCCGAAACACCGGGGAGCTGTTTTTT
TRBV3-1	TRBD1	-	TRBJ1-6	CASSRGQVWNSPLHF	TGTGCCAGCAGCCGGGGACAGGTCTGGAATTCACCCCTCCACTTT
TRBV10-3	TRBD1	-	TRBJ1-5	CAIREGTGSNQPQHF	TGTGCCATCAGAGAGGGGACAGGCAGCAATCAGCCCCAGCATTTT
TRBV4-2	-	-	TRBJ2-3	CASSLQGAGSTDTQYF	TGTGCCAGCAGCCTACAAGGGGCAGGTAGCACAGATACGCAGTATTTT
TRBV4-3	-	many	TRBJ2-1	CASSPTASRYSYNEQFF	TGCGCCAGCAGCCCAACTGCCAGCCGTTACTCCTACAATGAGCAGTTCTTC
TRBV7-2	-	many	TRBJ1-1	CASSPGAANTEAFF	TGTGCCAGCAGCCCAGGGGCGGCGAACACTGAAGCTTTCTTT
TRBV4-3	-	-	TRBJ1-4	CASSQDTLTNEKLFF	TGCGCCAGCAGCCAAGATACCCTAACTAATGAAAAACTGTTTTTT
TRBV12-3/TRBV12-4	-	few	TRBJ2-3	CASSWVVSTDTQYF	TGTGCCAGCTCATGGGTCGTTAGCACAGATACGCAGTATTTT
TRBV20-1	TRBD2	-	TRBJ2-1	CSAMLAGGHNEQFF	TGCAGTGCTATGCTTGCGGGAGGGCACAATGAGCAGTTCTTC
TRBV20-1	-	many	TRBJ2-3	CSARDNFYPITDTQYF	TGCAGTGCTAGGGATAACTTCTATCCTATCACAGATACGCAGTATTTT
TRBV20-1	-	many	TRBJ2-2	CSAREVDGPSTGELFF	TGCAGTGCTAGAGAAGTGGACGGGCCTAGCACCGGGGAGCTGTTTTTT
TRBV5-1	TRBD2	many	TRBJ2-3	CASSPSGSGDTQYF	TGCGCCAGCAGTCCTAGCGGGAGCGGGGATACGCAGTATTTT
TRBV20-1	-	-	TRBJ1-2	CSAYSPANYGYTF	TGCAGTGCTTATTCCCCAGCTAACTATGGCTACACCTTC
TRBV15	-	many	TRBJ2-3	CATSPGPHTDTQYF	TGTGCCACCAGTCCGGGACCCCACACAGATACGCAGTATTTT
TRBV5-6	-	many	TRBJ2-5	CASSRGAMQETQYF	TGTGCCAGCAGCCGGGGCGCCATGCAAGAGACCCAGTACTTC
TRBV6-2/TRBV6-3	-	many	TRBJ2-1	CASSMGRIGQFF	TGTGCCAGCAGTATGGGTCGCATCGGGCAGTTCTTC
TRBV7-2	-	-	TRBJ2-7	CASTVAGPYEQYF	TGTGCCAGCACCGTCGCGGGGCCCTACGAGCAGTACTTC
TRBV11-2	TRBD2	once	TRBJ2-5	CASSFTSGRAGETQYF	TGTGCCAGCAGCTTTACTAGCGGGAGGGCCGGTGAGACCCAGTACTTC
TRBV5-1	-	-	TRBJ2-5	CASSPSPGTQYF	TGCGCCAGCAGCCCGTCCCCAGGGACCCAGTACTTC
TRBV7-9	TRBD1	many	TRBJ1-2	CASSSTGTGFYGYTF	TGTGCCAGCAGCTCAACCGGGACAGGCTTCTATGGCTACACCTTC
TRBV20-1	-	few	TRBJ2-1	CSARDKQAYNEQFF	TGCAGTGCTAGAGATAAGCAGGCCTACAATGAGCAGTTCTTC
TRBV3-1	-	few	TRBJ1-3	CASSPPGRASGNTIYF	TGTGCCAGCAGCCCCCCGGGGAGGGCCTCTGGAAACACCATATATTTT
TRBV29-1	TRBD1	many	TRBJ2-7	CSVGSGTGRGEQYF	TGCAGCGTAGGATCCGGGACAGGGAGAGGGGAGCAGTACTTC
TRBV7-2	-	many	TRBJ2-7	CASSLDRSTSYEQYF	TGTGCCAGCAGCTTAGATAGGTCGACTTCCTACGAGCAGTACTTC
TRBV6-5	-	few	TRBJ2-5	CASSYSPAQETQYF	TGTGCCAGCAGTTACTCGCCAGCTCAAGAGACCCAGTACTTC
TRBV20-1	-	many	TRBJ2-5	CSGGGAETQYF	TGCAGTGGAGGGGGGGCAGAGACCCAGTACTTC
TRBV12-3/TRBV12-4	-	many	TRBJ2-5	CASSLSPGSGETQYF	TGTGCCAGCAGTTTGTCGCCCGGGAGTGGAGAGACCCAGTACTTC
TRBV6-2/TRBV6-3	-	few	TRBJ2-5	CASSPTRDGGETQYF	TGTGCCAGCAGCCCAACCCGGGACGGCGGGGAGACCCAGTACTTC
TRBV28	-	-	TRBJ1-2	CASTLTGGGHSYTF	TGTGCCAGCACCCTAACGGGAGGGGGTCATAGCTACACCTTC
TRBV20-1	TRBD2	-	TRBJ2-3	CSARDPAGKGLAGGQDTQYF	TGCAGTGCTAGAGATCCGGCAGGGAAGGGACTAGCGGGAGGGCAAGATACGCAGTATTTT
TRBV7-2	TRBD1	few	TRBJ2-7	CASSLAQGASYEQYF	TGTGCCAGCAGCTTAGCGCAGGGGGCCTCCTACGAGCAGTACTTC
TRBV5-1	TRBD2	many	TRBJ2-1	CASSASSGTSGGARFF	TGCGCCAGCAGCGCCAGCTCCGGGACTAGCGGGGGGGCGAGGTTCTTC
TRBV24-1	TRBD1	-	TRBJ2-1	CATSDRDRGPYNEQFF	TGTGCCACCAGTGACCGCGACAGGGGGCCATACAATGAGCAGTTCTTC
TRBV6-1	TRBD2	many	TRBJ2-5	CASSPPREGLETQYF	TGTGCCAGCAGCCCCCCTCGGGAGGGCTTGGAGACCCAGTACTTC
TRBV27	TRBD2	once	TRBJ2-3	CASRPWTSGGAYTDTQYF	TGTGCCAGCAGACCGTGGACTAGCGGGGGGGCCTACACAGATACGCAGTATTTT
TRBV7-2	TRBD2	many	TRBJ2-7	CASSWGAGGSYEQYF	TGTGCCAGCAGTTGGGGGGCGGGGGGCTCCTACGAGCAGTACTTC
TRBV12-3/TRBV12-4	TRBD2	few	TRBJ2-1	CASSHPGLAGEYYNEQFF	TGTGCCAGCAGTCATCCGGGACTAGCGGGAGAGTACTACAATGAGCAGTTCTTC
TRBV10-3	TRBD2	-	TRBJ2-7	CAISESSGGASYEQYF	TGTGCCATCAGTGAATCTAGCGGGGGGGCGTCCTACGAGCAGTACTTC
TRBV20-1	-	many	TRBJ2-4	CSAQDSLAKNIQYF	TGCAGTGCACAGGACAGCTTAGCCAAAAACATTCAGTACTTC
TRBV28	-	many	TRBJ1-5	CASSRTEVQPQHF	TGTGCCAGCAGCCGAACGGAAGTTCAGCCCCAGCATTTT
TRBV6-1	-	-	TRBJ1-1	CASSRGTNWQAFF	TGTGCCAGCAGCCGCGGGACAAATTGGCAAGCTTTCTTT
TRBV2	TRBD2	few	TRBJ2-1	CASRRGLANNEQFF	TGTGCCAGCAGGAGGGGACTAGCGAACAATGAGCAGTTCTTC
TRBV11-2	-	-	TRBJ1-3	CASSFVYSGNTIYF	TGTGCCAGCAGCTTCGTGTACTCTGGAAACACCATATATTTT
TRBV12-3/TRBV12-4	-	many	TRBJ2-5	CASSLLSGRQETQYF	TGTGCCAGCAGTTTACTTTCGGGCCGGCAAGAGACCCAGTACTTC
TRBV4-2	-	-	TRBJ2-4	CASSRGDMGLAKNIQYF	TGTGCCAGCAGCCGGGGGGACATGGGCCTAGCCAAAAACATTCAGTACTTC
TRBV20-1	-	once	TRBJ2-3	CSARDMGRTDTQYF	TGCAGTGCTAGAGATATGGGTCGCACAGATACGCAGTATTTT
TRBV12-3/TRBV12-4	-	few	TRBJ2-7	CASSLGAGGEQYF	TGTGCCAGCAGTTTAGGGGCAGGGGGGGAGCAGTACTTC
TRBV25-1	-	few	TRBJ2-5	CASSDSAVAQYF	TGTGCCAGCAGTGATTCCGCAGTGGCCCAGTACTTC
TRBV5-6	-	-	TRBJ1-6	CASSRQTYNSPLHF	TGTGCCAGCAGCCGACAGACCTATAATTCACCCCTCCACTTT